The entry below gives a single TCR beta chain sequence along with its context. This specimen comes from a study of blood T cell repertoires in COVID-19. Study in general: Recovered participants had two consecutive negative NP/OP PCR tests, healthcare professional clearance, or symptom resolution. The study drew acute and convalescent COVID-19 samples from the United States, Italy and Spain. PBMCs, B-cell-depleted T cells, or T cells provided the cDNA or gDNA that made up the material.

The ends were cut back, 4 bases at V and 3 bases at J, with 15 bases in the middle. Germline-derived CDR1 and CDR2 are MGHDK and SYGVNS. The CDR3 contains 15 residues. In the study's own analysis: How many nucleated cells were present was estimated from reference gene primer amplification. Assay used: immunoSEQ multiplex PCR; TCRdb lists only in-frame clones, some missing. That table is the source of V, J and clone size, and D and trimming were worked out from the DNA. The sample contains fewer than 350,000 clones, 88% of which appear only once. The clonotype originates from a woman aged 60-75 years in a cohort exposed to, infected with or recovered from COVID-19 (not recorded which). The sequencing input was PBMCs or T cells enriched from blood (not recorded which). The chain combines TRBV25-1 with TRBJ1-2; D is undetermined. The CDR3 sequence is CASSVEEVEDYGYTF. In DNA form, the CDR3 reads TGTGCCAGCAGTGTCGAAGAGGTCGAGGACTATGGCTACACCTTC.